These T cell receptor beta chains were read from a single sample in a study of cytomegalovirus exposure and HLA in healthy donors. Repertoires were generated with immunoSEQ multiplex PCR, while TCRdb's copy carries only in-frame clones and drops some. The sample holds tens of thousands of clones; about two thirds are singletons and the top ten take over 10%. The sequencing sample was made of PBMCs. Receptors were obtained from a woman in her thirties or forties in good health and CMV-seropositive. Both conserved end residues are part of each CDR3. Fields, in order: clone size, J gene, D gene, V gene, CDR3 protein, CDR3 DNA. D genes are given only for firm matches. Clone size is given for some rows only: seen once, a few or many times, or a class if the clone is expanded.

>NA|TRBJ1-2|TRBD1|TRBV23-1
CASSQSGRQGINYGYTF
TGCGCCAGCAGTCAATCGGGGCGACAGGGGATTAACTATGGCTACACCTTC
>once|TRBJ1-5|NA|TRBV27
CASRQTGELNQPQHF
TGTGCCAGCAGGCAGACAGGAGAACTCAATCAGCCCCAGCATTTT
>NA|TRBJ1-1|TRBD1|TRBV6-1
CASSKQGNEAFF
TGTGCCAGCAGTAAACAGGGGAATGAAGCTTTCTTT
>NA|TRBJ1-2|NA|TRBV29-1
CSVVQSYGYTF
TGCAGCGTTGTACAGAGCTATGGCTACACCTTC
>NA|TRBJ1-6|NA|TRBV4-2
CASSQADSPLHF
TGTGCCAGCAGCCAAGCGGATTCACCCCTCCACTTT
>NA|TRBJ1-1|NA|TRBV7-9
CASSLAVAVSDTEAFF
TGTGCCAGCAGCTTAGCGGTTGCGGTGTCGGACACTGAAGCTTTCTTT
>NA|TRBJ2-5|TRBD1|TRBV29-1
CSAMTGEETQYF
TGCAGCGCCATGACAGGGGAAGAGACCCAGTACTTC
>NA|TRBJ1-1|NA|TRBV5-1
CASRDRGWVSHRPEAFF
TGCGCCAGCAGAGACCGGGGGTGGGTTTCTCACCGCCCTGAAGCTTTCTTT
>once|TRBJ2-7|NA|TRBV2
CASRALYEQYF
TGTGCCAGCAGGGCTCTCTACGAGCAGTACTTC
>many|TRBJ2-7|NA|TRBV29-1
CSVAVQTYEQYF
TGCAGCGTTGCGGTTCAAACCTACGAGCAGTACTTC
>NA|TRBJ2-3|NA|TRBV5-6
CASSLGHADTQYF
TGTGCCAGCAGCTTAGGACACGCAGATACGCAGTATTTT
>NA|TRBJ2-3|NA|TRBV6-4
CASSDNGDTQYF
TGTGCCAGCAGTGACAACGGAGATACGCAGTATTTT
>NA|TRBJ2-1|TRBD2|TRBV4-1
CASSQGPSGSYNEQFF
TGCGCCAGCAGCCAAGGCCCTAGCGGCTCCTACAATGAGCAGTTCTTC
>NA|TRBJ1-1|NA|TRBV7-9
CSTEDSGTEAFF
TGTTCCACCGAGGACAGCGGCACTGAAGCTTTCTTT